This T cell receptor (beta chain) was retrieved from a study of blood T cell repertoires in COVID-19. Assay: immunoSEQ multiplex PCR; the TCRdb copy retains only in-frame clones and omits some. The sample includes 120,000 or so clones, approximately 83% seen only once; the top ten take 5% to 8%. V was pared by 0 bases and J by 1 base, with 1 base of the junction left unmatched. This CDR3 contains 15 residues. The V gene's germline CDR1 is LGHDT and CDR2 YNNKEL (reference sequence). The sequenced sample consisted of peripheral blood. This receptor was identified in a man at least 80 years old with active or convalescent COVID-19. This chain uses TRBV3-1 (or the pseudogene TRBV3-2) with TRBJ1-2; 8 bases align to TRBD1. Here the CDR3 reads CASSQEQGVNYGYTF. In DNA, the CDR3 is TGTGCCAGCAGCCAAGAACAGGGGGTTAACTATGGCTACACCTTC.